Detailed here is one T cell receptor (beta chain). The length of the CDR3 is 14 residues. Germline CDR1 is ENHRY and CDR2 is SYGVKD. V was pared by 0 bases and J by 6 bases, with 9 bases between. The data were taken from a study of cytomegalovirus exposure and HLA in healthy donors. The PCR used 60 Vbeta and 13 Jbeta primers. The repertoire was sequenced with immunoSEQ multiplex PCR; TCRdb's copy has only in-frame clones and lacks some. This sample has about 160,000 clones; 79% occur once, and the top ten carry approximately 2%. What was sequenced was PBMCs. The origin of this receptor is a man aged 35 to 55 in good health and CMV-seronegative. This chain connects TRBV10-3 to TRBJ1-3; perhaps TRBD1 as D (5 bases). The CDR3 region is CAISESGAKNTIYF. DNA of the CDR3: TGTGCCATCAGTGAGTCAGGGGCGAAAAACACCATATATTTT.